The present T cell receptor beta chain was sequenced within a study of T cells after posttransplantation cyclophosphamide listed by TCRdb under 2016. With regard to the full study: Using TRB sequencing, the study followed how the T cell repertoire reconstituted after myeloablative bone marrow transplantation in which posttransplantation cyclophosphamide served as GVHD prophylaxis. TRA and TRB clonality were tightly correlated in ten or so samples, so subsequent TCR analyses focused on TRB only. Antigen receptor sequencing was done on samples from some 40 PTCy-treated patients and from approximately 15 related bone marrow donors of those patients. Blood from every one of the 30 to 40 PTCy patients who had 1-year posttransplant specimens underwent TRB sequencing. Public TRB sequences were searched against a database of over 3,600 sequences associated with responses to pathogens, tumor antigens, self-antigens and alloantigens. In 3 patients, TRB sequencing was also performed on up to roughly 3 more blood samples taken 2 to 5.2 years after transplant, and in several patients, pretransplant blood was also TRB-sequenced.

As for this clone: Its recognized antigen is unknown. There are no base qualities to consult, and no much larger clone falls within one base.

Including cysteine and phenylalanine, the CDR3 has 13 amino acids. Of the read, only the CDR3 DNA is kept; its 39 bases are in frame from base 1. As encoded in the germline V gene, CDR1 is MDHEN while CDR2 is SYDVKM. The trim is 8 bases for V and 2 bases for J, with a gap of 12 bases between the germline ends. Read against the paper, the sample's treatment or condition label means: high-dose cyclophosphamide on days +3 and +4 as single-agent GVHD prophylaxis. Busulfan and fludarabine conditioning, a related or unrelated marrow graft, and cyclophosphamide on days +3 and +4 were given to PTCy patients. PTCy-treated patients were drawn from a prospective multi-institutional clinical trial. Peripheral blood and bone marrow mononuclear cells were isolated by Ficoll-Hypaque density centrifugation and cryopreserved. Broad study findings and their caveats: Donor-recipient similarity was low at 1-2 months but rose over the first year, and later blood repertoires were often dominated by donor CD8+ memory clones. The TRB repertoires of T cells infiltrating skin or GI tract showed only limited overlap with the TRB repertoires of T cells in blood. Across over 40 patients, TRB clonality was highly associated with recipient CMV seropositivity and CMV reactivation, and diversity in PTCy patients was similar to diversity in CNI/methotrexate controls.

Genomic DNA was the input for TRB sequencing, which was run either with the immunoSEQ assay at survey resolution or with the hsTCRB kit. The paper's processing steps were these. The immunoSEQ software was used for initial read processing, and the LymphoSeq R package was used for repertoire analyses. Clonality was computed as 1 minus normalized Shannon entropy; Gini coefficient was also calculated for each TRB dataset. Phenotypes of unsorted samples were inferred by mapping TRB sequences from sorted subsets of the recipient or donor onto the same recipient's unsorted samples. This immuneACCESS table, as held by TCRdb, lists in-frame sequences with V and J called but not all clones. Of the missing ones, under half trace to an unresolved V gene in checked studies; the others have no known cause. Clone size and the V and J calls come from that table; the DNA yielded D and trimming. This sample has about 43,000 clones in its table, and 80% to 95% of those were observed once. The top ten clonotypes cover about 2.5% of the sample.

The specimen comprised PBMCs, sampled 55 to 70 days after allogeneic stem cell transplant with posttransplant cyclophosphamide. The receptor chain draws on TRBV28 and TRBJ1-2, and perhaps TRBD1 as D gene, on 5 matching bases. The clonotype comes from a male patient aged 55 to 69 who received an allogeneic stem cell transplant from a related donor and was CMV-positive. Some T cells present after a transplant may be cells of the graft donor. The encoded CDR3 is CASFDRRNYGYTF. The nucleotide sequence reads TGTGCCAGCTTTGACAGAAGGAACTATGGCTACACCTTC.